These 10 T cell receptor beta chains share one sample of origin, sequenced in a study of identical twins. TCRdb re-called the 5' RACE reads with MiXCR, one entry per CDR3 protein. The data contain about 470,000 distinct CDR3 sequences, 24% of them singletons. The same sample was also used in a study of T cells expressing NK-cell markers.

The sequenced material came from CD4+ T cells sorted from blood. The receptors were gathered from a woman between 18 and 30 years old in good health.

J is TRBJ2-7 and V is TRBV9, with 12 bases aligning to TRBD2. V was pared by 8 bases and J by 6 bases, with 12 bases of the junction left unmatched. The germline gives CDR1 SGDLS, CDR2 YYNGEE. CDR3 length equals 15 residues. The DNA for the CDR3 is TGTGCCAGTTCCCAACTAGCGGGAGGCAGGGGCGAGCAGTACTTC. Its translation is CASSQLAGGRGEQYF.

The V gene is TRBV6-1, the J gene TRBJ2-2, with 8 nucleotides matching TRBD2. Germline CDR1 is MNHNS and CDR2 is SASEGT. CDR3 length equals 16 residues. Unmatched junction bases numbered 5, after V lost 5 bases and J lost 0 bases. The chain's CDR3 is CASSRGRGANTGELFF. The CDR3 DNA reads as TGTGCCAGCAGTAGAGGGCGGGGGGCGAACACCGGGGAGCTGTTTTTT.

This clonotype was observed a handful of times. The chain links TRBV5-1 to TRBJ2-3; D call uncertain. CDR3 size: 16 residues. From germline, CDR1 is SGHRS and CDR2 YFSETQ. Trimming cost V 0 bases and J 2 bases, with 13 bases left between them. CDR3: CASSLGVRPTTDTQYF. CDR3 nucleotides: TGCGCCAGCAGCTTGGGTGTTAGGCCCACCACAGATACGCAGTATTTT.

This chain connects TRBV2 to TRBJ2-2; 9 bases line up with TRBD1. The V gene end was trimmed by 4 bases and the J gene end by 5 bases; junction bases not matched to a gene: 5. Germline assignment: CDR1 SNHLY and CDR2 FYNNEI. The CDR3 is 15 amino acids. The CDR3 bases are TGTGCCAGCAGTGGGGGACAGGGAAGGACCGGGGAGCTGTTTTTT. This codes for CASSGGQGRTGELFF.

This clonotype was observed a handful of times. The V and J genes are TRBV20-1 and TRBJ2-7; the D is unclear. The germline V gene has CDR1 DFQATT and CDR2 SNEGSKA (reference sequence). This CDR3 is 13 amino acids long. V was cut by 2 bases and J by 5 bases, with 13 bases left in between. The CDR3 loop reads CSARSRQSDEQYF. Here the CDR3 DNA reads TGCAGTGCTAGATCCAGGCAGAGTGACGAGCAGTACTTC.

The CDR3 is CASSPPGRAEQFF. For the CDR3, the DNA is TGCGCCAGCAGCCCCCCCGGGAGGGCTGAGCAGTTCTTC. The chain employs TRBV5-1 and TRBJ2-1; TRBD2 matches at 8 bases. The CDR3 has 13 residues. Germline V gene data show CDR1 as SGHRS and CDR2 as YFSETQ. The ends lost 4 bases at V and 9 bases at J; junction bases unmatched: 6.

This clonotype was seen more than once but under ten times. This chain connects TRBV18 to TRBJ2-1, with TRBD2 as a possible D gene (5 bases). Germline V gives CDR1 KGHSH, CDR2 LQKENI. V dropped 6 bases and J dropped 5 bases, with 17 bases sitting between them. The CDR3 loop spans 15 amino acids. The CDR3 bases are TGTGCCAGCTCTACTTCCGGACTGGGCAACAATGAGCAGTTCTTC. Amino acids: CASSTSGLGNNEQFF.

J is TRBJ1-2 and V is TRBV20-1, with 9 bases identical to TRBD1. This CDR3 spans 14 amino acids. J lost 6 bases, V lost 0 bases, and 5 bases had no gene match. Germline-derived CDR1 and CDR2 are DFQATT and SNEGSKA (reference sequence). Written as DNA, the CDR3 is TGCAGTGCTAGAGATCACAGGGGGCTTAATGGCTACACCTTC. It encodes CSARDHRGLNGYTF.

V is TRBV7-2 and J is TRBJ2-5, with 7 positions matching TRBD2. From germline, CDR1 is SGHTA and CDR2 FQGNSA. The V and J ends lost 4 bases and 3 bases, in that order; junction bases with no gene match: 5. The length of the CDR3 is 14 residues. In DNA, the CDR3 is TGTGCCAGCAGCTACCAAGCGGGAAAAGAGACCCAGTACTTC. It codes for CASSYQAGKETQYF.

The chain carries TRBV5-5 and TRBJ2-1; D unresolved. Germline V gene data show CDR1 as SGHKS and CDR2 as YYEKEE (reference sequence). V shed 2 bases and J shed 6 bases, with 9 bases lying between them. The CDR3 is 13 residues long. The CDR3 DNA reads as TGTGCCAGCAGCTTTGTCGTAGGCAATGAGCAGTTCTTC. Translated, it gives CASSFVVGNEQFF.